This section outlines one T cell receptor (beta chain) sequence together with its context. Its target is not known. The V segment lost 6 bases and the J segment 3 bases; nucleotides outside the gene matches: 3. This CDR3 is built from 15 residues. CDR1 MNHNY and CDR2 SVGAGI come from the germline V gene (reference sequence). The entry originates in a study of immune cell composition in non-small cell lung cancer. Study-wide context: Tumours were mainly lung adenocarcinoma or squamous cell carcinoma.

Assay used: immunoSEQ multiplex PCR; TCRdb lists only in-frame clones, some missing. Here the sample spans under 5,000 clones, roughly 80% being singletons. Broader study findings: Dominant in vivo tumour-associated clones were not shown to share tumour-reactive sequences. TIL tumour reactivity correlated with maximal tumour-associated clone frequency in adenocarcinoma.

The specimen sequenced was lung tumor tissue. J is TRBJ2-5 and V is TRBV6-6; TRBD2 matches at 14 bases. The sequence derives from a human donor with non-small cell lung cancer. The CDR3, as DNA: TGTGCCAGCAGGGGACTAGCGGGAGTGGAAGAGACCCAGTACTTC. Protein sequence: CASRGLAGVEETQYF.